The T cell receptor beta chain under discussion was sequenced for a study of T cell changes during pregnancy in multiple sclerosis. Data came from immunoSEQ multiplex PCR; TCRdb stores just in-frame clones and leaves some out. The sample yields fewer than 35,000 clones, just over 90% seen once. This clone was observed a single time. The trim removed 3 bases at V and 4 bases at J, leaving 9 bases unmatched. Germline V gene data show CDR1 as SGHRS and CDR2 as YFSETQ. This CDR3 is 15 amino acids long. The V call is TRBV5-1, the J call TRBJ2-7; 8 bases agree with TRBD1. The clonotype originates from a female donor with multiple sclerosis, enrolled in a pregnancy study. Sequenced material: CD8+ T cells from peripheral blood mononuclear cells, taken in the second trimester of pregnancy. CDR3 DNA sequence: TGCGCCAGCAGCTGGGACAGGCCGCTGTGGTACGAGCAGTACTTC. This translates into CASSWDRPLWYEQYF.